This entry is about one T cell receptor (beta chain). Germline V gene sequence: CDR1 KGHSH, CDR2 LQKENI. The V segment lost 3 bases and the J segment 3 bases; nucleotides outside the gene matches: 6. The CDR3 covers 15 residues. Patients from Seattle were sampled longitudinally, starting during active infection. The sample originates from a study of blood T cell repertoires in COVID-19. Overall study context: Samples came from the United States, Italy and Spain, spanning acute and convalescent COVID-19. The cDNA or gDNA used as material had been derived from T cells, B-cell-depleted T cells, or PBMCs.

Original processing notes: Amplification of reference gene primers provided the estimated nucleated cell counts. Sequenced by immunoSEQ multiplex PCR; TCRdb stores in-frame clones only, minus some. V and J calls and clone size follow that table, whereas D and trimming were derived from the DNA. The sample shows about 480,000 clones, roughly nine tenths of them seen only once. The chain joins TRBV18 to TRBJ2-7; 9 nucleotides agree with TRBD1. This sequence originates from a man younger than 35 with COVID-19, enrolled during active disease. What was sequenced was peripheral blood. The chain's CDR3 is CASSPEQGANYEQYF. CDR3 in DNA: TGTGCCAGCTCACCGGAACAGGGGGCTAACTACGAGCAGTACTTC.